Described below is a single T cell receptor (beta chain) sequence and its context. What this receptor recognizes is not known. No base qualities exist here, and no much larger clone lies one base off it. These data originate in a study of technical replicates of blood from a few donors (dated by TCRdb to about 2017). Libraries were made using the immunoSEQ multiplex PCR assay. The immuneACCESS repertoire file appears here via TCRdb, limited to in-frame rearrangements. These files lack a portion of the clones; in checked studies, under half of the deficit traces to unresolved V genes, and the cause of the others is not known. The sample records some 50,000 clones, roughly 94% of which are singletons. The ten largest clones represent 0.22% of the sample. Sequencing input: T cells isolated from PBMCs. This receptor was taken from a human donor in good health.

The DNA is TGCAGCGTTGAAGATTGGAGGATGAACACTGAAGCTTTCTTT. This encodes CSVEDWRMNTEAFF. This receptor chain uses TRBV29-1 and TRBJ1-1, with the D gene call left open. The trim is 0 bases for V and 0 bases for J, with a gap of 8 bases between the germline ends. From a lookup of the germline V gene, CDR1 and CDR2 are SQVTM and ANQGSEA. Spanning cysteine to phenylalanine, the CDR3 consists of 14 amino acids. This entry keeps only the CDR3 DNA: 42 bases, framed from base 1.